This T cell receptor (beta chain) was identified during a study of beta chain features in type 1 diabetes (dated 2018 in TCRdb). Study-level background: Patients and healthy donors did not differ in mean age, gender distribution, total cell number or subset yield. Across all samples, some 99 million sorted cells were examined, and cell number per subset correlated strongly with RNA yield. The study compared the TCRB repertoires of sorted circulating CD4+ T cell subsets in recently diagnosed type 1 diabetes patients with those in matched healthy donors. Naive and central memory subsets were obtained from all 28 donors, but regulatory and stem cell-like memory subsets were isolated from only 8 patients and roughly eight healthy donors.

The High Capacity cDNA Reverse Transcription Kit was used to reverse transcribe all of the isolated RNA, meaning that expressed TCRB transcripts were what got sequenced. Stem cell-like memory T cell samples underwent survey-depth immunoSEQ sequencing, averaging around 1 million total reads per sample. Sorted cells were lysed in RLT buffer and RNA was extracted with DNase-treated RNeasy Micro or Mini kits, depending on cell number. To prevent cross-contamination, each cell subset was processed individually, whereas patient and healthy donor samples were processed jointly. The immunoSEQ multiplex PCR was used to amplify TCRB sequences from cDNA, generating 87-bp fragments that spanned the CDR3 region. Amplicons were sequenced on the Illumina HiSeq platform. Under the source paper's analysis protocol: PCR bias was computationally corrected using synthetic template baselines, reads within Hamming distance 2 were collapsed, and singletons that could not be merged were discarded. By aligning reads against IMGT, V, D and J genes, CDR3 length, and insertions or deletions at six rearrangement sites were assigned. Clonotype counts were normalized to sorted cell number within each subset before computing true diversity and Gini coefficients with the tcR R package. The overlap coefficient, calculated on TCRB nucleotide sequences, was used to measure repertoire sharing. The table comes from immuneACCESS by way of TCRdb, which keeps in-frame sequences with V and J called. Part of the clones is missing from these tables; in studies checked, under half for an unresolved V gene and the rest for unknown reasons. V, J and clone size are those of that table, while D and trimming were read from the DNA. The sample has about 23,000 clones on record, more than 45% of them singletons. The ten largest clonotypes hold 0.37% of the sample.

General conclusions and limits of the study: Naive, central memory and regulatory TCRB repertoires appeared to be more similar among patients than among healthy donors. Sequencing cDNA rather than genomic DNA could over-represent highly expressing activated cells, although activation and CD3 levels did not differ between groups. Because the HLA sub-analyses included only small numbers of individuals, any influence of HLA type on TCRB rearrangement was left unresolved. At VDJ recombination sites, patients with type 1 diabetes made fewer insertions and deleted more nucleotides, a pattern implying thymic rearrangement abnormalities. Shorter templates might be favored by PCR, yet because patient and control samples were amplified and corrected together, any such skew would affect both groups equally. A moderate but significant shortening of TCRB CDR3 length was observed in type 1 diabetes patients in all four CD4+ subsets.

A single peripheral blood draw of about 120 mL on average was collected from each donor into heparinised tubes. A BD FACSAria II and a panel including CD45RO, CCR7, CD25, CD127, CD95 and CD27 were used to sort naive, central memory, regulatory and stem cell-like memory CD4+ T cells. All sorted populations exceeded 95% purity. PBMCs were isolated immediately by Lymphoprep density gradient centrifugation and stained directly without culture. To minimize batch effects, samples were stained and sorted in pairs, one healthy donor with one patient per experiment. Details on this clone: Its cognate antigen has yet to be identified. Base qualities are not provided; no much larger clone lies one nucleotide away.

The sequence was obtained from a man aged 18 to 35 with type 1 diabetes. Sequencing was performed on stem cell memory CD4+ T cells from blood. Sample cell subset or site, as interpreted from the label and publication: stem cell-like memory CD4+ T cells.

The sequenced DNA: TGCGCCAGCAGCCATGGGACTAGCAGTCAAGAGACCCAGTACTTC. This codes for CASSHGTSSQETQYF. The rearrangement combines TRBV4-1 with TRBJ2-5; TRBD2 fits 9 bases in the junction. Taken from cysteine to phenylalanine, the CDR3 has 15 residues. Kept here is only the CDR3 DNA, which spans 45 bases and is read in frame from base 1. Looking up the germline V gene yields CDR1 MGHRA and CDR2 YSYEKL. From V the trimming removes 3 bases and from J it removes 2 bases, while the gene matches leave 4 bases of the junction unaccounted for.